The clone carrying this T cell receptor (beta chain) was detected ten times or more. The data were taken from a study of T cells in Graves' hyperthyroidism and ophthalmopathy. The germline CDR1 and CDR2 sequences are SGHAT and FQNNGV. The CDR3 covers 15 residues. Trimming cost V 5 bases and J 2 bases; bases outside gene matches: 4. Template material for amplifying TCR beta CDR3 regions consisted of RNA transcripts. RT-PCR in the first round (using the HTBI primer set) targeted the TCR CDR3. Each CDR3 protein gets one entry after TCRdb re-called the multiplex PCR reads with MiXCR. The sample lists about 380,000 distinct CDR3 sequences, roughly 14% occurring once.

The chain links TRBV11-2 to TRBJ2-1; 9 nucleotides line up with TRBD2. The sequenced sample was blood. This TCR was sampled from a woman in her thirties with Graves' ophthalmopathy. The CDR3 loop is CASSRIAGAYNEQFF. For the CDR3, the DNA is TGTGCCAGCAGCCGGATAGCGGGGGCCTACAATGAGCAGTTCTTC.